This T cell receptor beta chain was obtained from a study of blood T cells in healthy people across ages. This clonotype was found a few times. The authors ran a second PCR of roughly 6 to 12 cycles using a sample-barcoded 5' primer and a J-beta primer mix. MiXCR, applied by TCRdb to the 5' RACE reads, yields one record per CDR3 protein. The table shows around 800,000 distinct CDR3 sequences, with more than 25% occurring only once. This CDR3 has 16 residues. Trimming removed 5 bases from V and 9 bases from J, with 23 bases in between. Germline CDR1 and CDR2: LNHNV and YYDKDF (reference sequence). This sample also belongs to another study, concerning T cells of mothers and their children.

The TCR was taken from a boy between 10 and 17 years old in good health. The genes are TRBV15 and TRBJ1-3; maybe TRBD1 (6 bases). Sequencing was carried out using blood. Here the CDR3 reads CATSPERGRGGGTIYF. The CDR3 DNA reads TGTGCCACCAGCCCCGAGCGGGGAAGAGGGGGGGGCACCATATATTTT.